This T cell receptor beta chain was obtained from a study of OX40 agonist ivuxolimab in advanced cancers. Measured with immunoSEQ multiplex PCR; TCRdb has only the in-frame clones, and not every one. The sample lists tens of thousands of clones, 75% to 90% occurring once. With baseline, cycle 4 day 1, and cycle 7 day 1 as timepoints, blood was sampled. CDR3 length: 15 amino acids. Germline-derived CDR1 and CDR2 are SEHNR and FQNEAQ (reference sequence). Trimming left V 5 bases short and J 3 bases short, with 13 bases between. The chain couples TRBV7-9 to TRBJ2-2; the D gene is possibly TRBD2 (6 bases). This sequence was found in an adult with an advanced solid tumor such as melanoma, head and neck, liver or kidney cancer. The sequences come from CD4+ or CD8+ T cells sorted from blood, collected in a trial of the OX40 agonist ivuxolimab. CDR3 protein: CASSTGWGDTGELFF. The CDR3 DNA is TGTGCCAGCAGCACCGGGTGGGGGGACACCGGGGAGCTGTTTTTT.